Here is one T cell receptor (beta chain) with its context. Antigen unknown. These data are taken from a study of molecular identifiers for immune sequencing clone quantification. Study-wide points: Clones of above 20 RNA copies carried over 98% of effector molecules; in naive cells they carried under 1%. Approximately 1 million naive cells reportedly did not prevent detection of spiked Jurkat TCR RNA from one cell.

Sorted naive CD8 T cells, roughly 20,000 to 1,100,000, were sequenced from 10%, 30% or 50% RNA. Per germline, CDR1 KGHSH and CDR2 LQKENI. The CDR3 contains 13 residues. V was shortened by 4 bases and J by 2 bases, with 8 bases between the two germline ends. Previously published methods and listed TCR primers were used for the bulk TCR libraries. In TCRdb, the PCR reads were re-called with MiXCR into one record per CDR3 protein. The sample has around 460,000 distinct CDR3 sequences, about a fifth seen once. The sequencing sample was made of naive CD8+ T cells from blood, with Jurkat cell RNA spiked in. Subset reported: FACS-sorted CD8+CD4-CCR7+CD45RA+ naive T cells. The receptor's source is a human donor in good health. Some libraries in this study had Jurkat cell RNA spiked in. The chain is built from TRBV18 and TRBJ2-5; either TRBD1 or TRBD2 may fit D (5 bases each). The CDR3 protein is CASSQGRQETQYF. The CDR3 DNA sequence: TGTGCCAGCTCACAGGGACGACAAGAGACCCAGTACTTC.